A selection of T cell receptor beta chains follows, all from one sample in a study of T cell changes during pregnancy in multiple sclerosis. The repertoire was sequenced with immunoSEQ multiplex PCR; TCRdb's copy has only in-frame clones and lacks some. The sample lists around 42,000 clones, about 91% seen once, with over 1.5% in the top ten. This specimen consisted of CD4+ T cells from peripheral blood mononuclear cells, obtained after pregnancy. Source of these receptors: a female donor in good health, enrolled as a control in a pregnancy study. CDR3s leave out the opening cysteine and the closing phenylalanine or tryptophan. Each record gives: J gene, V gene, CDR3 protein.

j_call: TRBJ2-6
v_call: TRBV28
cdr3_aa: ASLTGANVLT

j_call: TRBJ1-5
v_call: TRBV28
cdr3_aa: ASSSLSVNQPQH

j_call: TRBJ1-5
v_call: TRBV2
cdr3_aa: ASSVGGISNQPQH

j_call: TRBJ1-2
v_call: TRBV6-1
cdr3_aa: ASSEGENYGYT

j_call: TRBJ1-4
v_call: TRBV21-1
cdr3_aa: ASSKVQVISSTNEKLF

j_call: TRBJ1-3
v_call: TRBV5-1
cdr3_aa: ASSPTESSGNTIY

j_call: TRBJ1-5
v_call: TRBV2
cdr3_aa: ASSLTGANQPQH

j_call: TRBJ1-1
v_call: TRBV6-5
cdr3_aa: ASSGAGSNTEAF

j_call: TRBJ1-2
v_call: TRBV4-1
cdr3_aa: ASSQPRDRVRGYT

j_call: TRBJ2-1
v_call: TRBV5-1
cdr3_aa: ASSLSSGRQQF

j_call: TRBJ2-1
v_call: TRBV19
cdr3_aa: ASSISSGASSYNEQF

j_call: TRBJ2-5
v_call: TRBV5-1
cdr3_aa: ASSGGMKTQY

j_call: TRBJ2-1
v_call: TRBV10-1
cdr3_aa: ASSETHVFNEQF

j_call: TRBJ2-5
v_call: TRBV5-1
cdr3_aa: ASSPGPGTKQETQY

j_call: TRBJ2-5
v_call: TRBV5-1
cdr3_aa: ASSFRGLEETQY

j_call: TRBJ1-4
v_call: TRBV5-6
cdr3_aa: ASILQGATHEKLF

j_call: TRBJ2-4
v_call: TRBV5-1
cdr3_aa: ASSSTGAEAKNIQY

j_call: TRBJ1-5
v_call: TRBV27
cdr3_aa: ASSTGQYSNQPQH

j_call: TRBJ1-2
v_call: TRBV7-2
cdr3_aa: ASSSRTGLGGYT

j_call: TRBJ1-4
v_call: TRBV28
cdr3_aa: ASRVQGARNEKLF

j_call: TRBJ1-1
v_call: TRBV29-1
cdr3_aa: SVLGSGNAPEAF

j_call: TRBJ2-7
v_call: TRBV5-1
cdr3_aa: ASSLGGTGDEQY

j_call: TRBJ2-7
v_call: TRBV7-8
cdr3_aa: ASSLGLARSYEQY

j_call: TRBJ2-3
v_call: TRBV5-1
cdr3_aa: ASSLVVTSGALPPSDTQY

j_call: TRBJ2-1
v_call: TRBV5-4
cdr3_aa: ASSQKGLAGVRNEQF

j_call: TRBJ2-5
v_call: TRBV15
cdr3_aa: ATSSQRTASQETQY

j_call: TRBJ2-3
v_call: TRBV7-2
cdr3_aa: ASSPTLGPNENTQY

j_call: TRBJ1-1
v_call: TRBV28
cdr3_aa: ASSPVGAAGDTEAF

j_call: TRBJ1-1
v_call: TRBV5-1
cdr3_aa: ASSFNGGTEAF

j_call: TRBJ2-5
v_call: TRBV28
cdr3_aa: ASSSAGGKETQY

j_call: TRBJ2-1
v_call: TRBV19
cdr3_aa: ASGTSGNNEQF

j_call: TRBJ1-6
v_call: TRBV27
cdr3_aa: ASSLDRNVNSPLH

j_call: TRBJ2-5
v_call: TRBV5-6
cdr3_aa: ASSHGQGETQY

j_call: TRBJ2-7
v_call: TRBV7-9
cdr3_aa: ASSLTGLEQY

j_call: TRBJ1-1
v_call: TRBV7-9
cdr3_aa: ASSFLQGNTEAF

j_call: TRBJ2-2
v_call: TRBV11-2
cdr3_aa: ASSLYQAGELF

j_call: TRBJ1-3
v_call: TRBV6-1
cdr3_aa: ASRAGVNTIY

j_call: TRBJ2-3
v_call: TRBV30
cdr3_aa: AWSDLTSGRVGDTQY

j_call: TRBJ1-2
v_call: TRBV7-9
cdr3_aa: ASRGQGRAYGYT

j_call: TRBJ2-2
v_call: TRBV28
cdr3_aa: ASSSPIVAGGRNTGELF

j_call: TRBJ2-5
v_call: TRBV5-4
cdr3_aa: ASSPMTGTGEETQY

j_call: TRBJ1-5
v_call: TRBV7-6
cdr3_aa: ASSEDNSNQPQH

j_call: TRBJ2-7
v_call: TRBV18
cdr3_aa: ASSPDRLSISSSYEQY

j_call: TRBJ2-2
v_call: TRBV7-3
cdr3_aa: ASTTDRGGGELF

j_call: TRBJ2-3
v_call: TRBV9
cdr3_aa: ASSFDLTDTQY

j_call: TRBJ1-6
v_call: TRBV4-2
cdr3_aa: ASSHGDRGTASPLH

j_call: TRBJ2-2
v_call: TRBV27
cdr3_aa: ASSPLYLAGGLNTGELF

j_call: TRBJ1-3
v_call: TRBV10-2
cdr3_aa: ASSYSTGRGGNTIY

j_call: TRBJ2-7
v_call: TRBV23-1
cdr3_aa: ASSQSTGSSYEQY

j_call: TRBJ1-2
v_call: TRBV7-8
cdr3_aa: ASSLTGTGGYGYT

j_call: TRBJ1-5
v_call: TRBV6-1
cdr3_aa: ASSETGTSSNQPQH

j_call: TRBJ2-7
v_call: TRBV28
cdr3_aa: ASRRGLSSSYEQY

j_call: TRBJ2-3
v_call: TRBV27
cdr3_aa: ASSFTSGASTDTQY

j_call: TRBJ1-2
v_call: TRBV6-1
cdr3_aa: ASSHDSVWRGYT

j_call: TRBJ2-3
v_call: TRBV5-1
cdr3_aa: ASSLESSGGLGDTQY

j_call: TRBJ2-1
v_call: TRBV2
cdr3_aa: ASRRSGRAALYNEQF

j_call: TRBJ2-2
v_call: TRBV9
cdr3_aa: ASSDPSERASTGELF

j_call: TRBJ2-7
v_call: TRBV6-1
cdr3_aa: ASSMTGRAYEQY